The rows below give T cell receptor beta chains drawn from one sample of a study of T cells in Graves' hyperthyroidism and ophthalmopathy. A single record per CDR3 protein comes from TCRdb applying MiXCR to the multiplex PCR reads. Here the sample spans 250,000 to 400,000 distinct CDR3 sequences, around 15% being singletons. Specimen: blood. The receptors stem from a woman aged 40 to 49 with Graves' ophthalmopathy. Each CDR3 is given with its conserved first and last residue. D genes are given only for firm matches. Clone size is not always given. Where it is, it says once, few, many or a class for expanded clones.

clone_size: few
cdr3_length: 15
v_call: TRBV7-9
j_call: TRBJ1-1
d_call: NA
cdr3_aa: CASSFRAEWGTEAFF
cdr3_nt: TGTGCCAGCAGCTTTAGGGCCGAGTGGGGCACTGAAGCTTTCTTT

clone_size: NA
cdr3_length: 13
v_call: TRBV20-1
j_call: TRBJ2-1
d_call: NA
cdr3_aa: CSARDVGLYEQFF
cdr3_nt: TGCAGTGCTAGAGACGTGGGCTTGTACGAGCAGTTCTTC

clone_size: many
cdr3_length: 18
v_call: TRBV28
j_call: TRBJ1-4
d_call: NA
cdr3_aa: CASTTSSDRRATNEKLFF
cdr3_nt: TGTGCCAGCACCACCTCCTCAGACAGAAGAGCAACTAATGAAAAACTGTTTTTT

clone_size: many
cdr3_length: 14
v_call: TRBV2
j_call: TRBJ2-3
d_call: NA
cdr3_aa: CASSVILSTDTQYF
cdr3_nt: TGTGCCAGCAGTGTTATCCTTAGCACAGATACGCAGTATTTT

clone_size: many
cdr3_length: 16
v_call: TRBV28
j_call: TRBJ1-2
d_call: NA
cdr3_aa: CASSYPPASGNYGYTF
cdr3_nt: TGTGCCAGCAGCTACCCCCCGGCCTCCGGAAACTATGGCTACACCTTC

clone_size: many
cdr3_length: 15
v_call: TRBV6-1
j_call: TRBJ2-3
d_call: NA
cdr3_aa: CASSATRLNTDTQYF
cdr3_nt: TGTGCCAGCAGTGCGACTAGGCTTAACACAGATACGCAGTATTTT

clone_size: few
cdr3_length: 15
v_call: TRBV5-8
j_call: TRBJ2-3
d_call: NA
cdr3_aa: CASSLGPAPAVTQYF
cdr3_nt: TGTGCCAGCAGCTTAGGCCCAGCGCCGGCCGTTACGCAGTATTTT

clone_size: many
cdr3_length: 15
v_call: TRBV2
j_call: TRBJ2-5
d_call: TRBD2
cdr3_aa: CASRLVSSGQETQYF
cdr3_nt: TGTGCCAGCAGACTAGTGAGTAGCGGGCAAGAGACCCAGTACTTC

clone_size: many
cdr3_length: 14
v_call: TRBV20-1
j_call: TRBJ1-5
d_call: TRBD1
cdr3_aa: CSASRTGANQPQHF
cdr3_nt: TGCAGTGCTAGTCGGACAGGGGCCAATCAGCCCCAGCATTTT

clone_size: many
cdr3_length: 14
v_call: TRBV27
j_call: TRBJ1-2
d_call: TRBD1
cdr3_aa: CASSVYRGYDGYTF
cdr3_nt: TGTGCCAGCAGTGTATACAGGGGGTACGATGGCTACACCTTC

clone_size: many
cdr3_length: 12
v_call: TRBV12-3/TRBV12-4
j_call: TRBJ1-5
d_call: NA
cdr3_aa: CASSSVRQPQHF
cdr3_nt: TGTGCCAGCAGTTCCGTTAGGCAGCCCCAGCATTTT

clone_size: many
cdr3_length: 13
v_call: TRBV27
j_call: TRBJ2-2
d_call: NA
cdr3_aa: CASSLSTGRELFF
cdr3_nt: TGTGCCAGCAGTTTATCCACGGGCCGGGAGCTGTTTTTT

clone_size: few
cdr3_length: 14
v_call: TRBV20-1
j_call: TRBJ2-2
d_call: NA
cdr3_aa: CSAPAGSVTGELFF
cdr3_nt: TGCAGTGCCCCGGCAGGTAGCGTGACCGGGGAGCTGTTTTTT

clone_size: many
cdr3_length: 14
v_call: TRBV19
j_call: TRBJ1-1
d_call: TRBD1
cdr3_aa: CASRNQGVSTEAFF
cdr3_nt: TGTGCCAGTAGAAACCAGGGGGTCAGCACTGAAGCTTTCTTT

clone_size: many
cdr3_length: 8
v_call: TRBV2
j_call: TRBJ2-7
d_call: NA
cdr3_aa: CASDGQYF
cdr3_nt: TGTGCCAGCGACGGGCAGTACTTC

clone_size: few
cdr3_length: 16
v_call: TRBV19
j_call: TRBJ1-5
d_call: NA
cdr3_aa: CASSIVGRGADQPQHF
cdr3_nt: TGTGCCAGTAGTATAGTAGGCAGGGGAGCGGATCAGCCCCAGCATTTT

clone_size: many
cdr3_length: 13
v_call: TRBV12-3/TRBV12-4
j_call: TRBJ1-1
d_call: NA
cdr3_aa: CASSRDFGTEAFF
cdr3_nt: TGTGCCAGCAGTCGGGACTTTGGGACTGAAGCTTTCTTT

clone_size: many
cdr3_length: 15
v_call: TRBV11-2
j_call: TRBJ2-7
d_call: NA
cdr3_aa: CASSQRRAKPLEQYF
cdr3_nt: TGTGCCAGCAGCCAGAGACGGGCTAAACCTTTAGAGCAGTACTTC

clone_size: many
cdr3_length: 11
v_call: TRBV2
j_call: TRBJ2-1
d_call: NA
cdr3_aa: CAITGGAEQFF
cdr3_nt: TGTGCCATTACGGGCGGGGCTGAGCAGTTCTTC

clone_size: many
cdr3_length: 16
v_call: TRBV19
j_call: TRBJ1-5
d_call: NA
cdr3_aa: CASSIQGTQVNQPQHF
cdr3_nt: TGTGCCAGTAGTATACAGGGGACACAAGTCAATCAGCCCCAGCATTTT

clone_size: many
cdr3_length: 11
v_call: TRBV19
j_call: TRBJ1-1
d_call: NA
cdr3_aa: CASASGAEAFF
cdr3_nt: TGTGCCAGTGCATCCGGGGCTGAAGCTTTCTTT

clone_size: few
cdr3_length: 17
v_call: TRBV20-1
j_call: TRBJ2-7
d_call: TRBD1
cdr3_aa: CSARMDRDIWMGGEQYF
cdr3_nt: TGCAGTGCTAGAATGGACAGGGATATTTGGATGGGGGGCGAGCAGTACTTC

clone_size: many
cdr3_length: 19
v_call: TRBV15
j_call: TRBJ2-7
d_call: TRBD1
cdr3_aa: CATSSLLLSAWDSPYEQYF
cdr3_nt: TGTGCCACCAGCAGCCTACTCCTCTCCGCCTGGGACAGCCCTTACGAGCAGTACTTC

clone_size: few
cdr3_length: 15
v_call: TRBV9
j_call: TRBJ2-7
d_call: NA
cdr3_aa: CASSVDSLNIYEQYF
cdr3_nt: TGTGCCAGCAGCGTAGACTCCCTAAATATCTACGAGCAGTACTTC

clone_size: few
cdr3_length: 14
v_call: TRBV9
j_call: TRBJ1-4
d_call: NA
cdr3_aa: CASSVFQSNEKLFF
cdr3_nt: TGTGCCAGCAGCGTCTTCCAGAGTAATGAAAAACTGTTTTTT

clone_size: NA
cdr3_length: 17
v_call: TRBV3-1
j_call: TRBJ2-1
d_call: TRBD2
cdr3_aa: CASSQVREGLNYNEQFF
cdr3_nt: TGTGCCAGCAGCCAAGTCCGGGAGGGGCTAAACTACAATGAGCAGTTCTTC

clone_size: many
cdr3_length: 15
v_call: TRBV11-2
j_call: TRBJ2-5
d_call: NA
cdr3_aa: CASSPQRGYQETQYF
cdr3_nt: TGTGCCAGCAGCCCCCAGAGGGGCTACCAAGAGACCCAGTACTTC

clone_size: many
cdr3_length: 14
v_call: TRBV6-1
j_call: TRBJ2-7
d_call: NA
cdr3_aa: CASSPDHKGSEQYF
cdr3_nt: TGTGCCAGCAGTCCTGATCACAAAGGGAGCGAGCAGTACTTC

clone_size: NA
cdr3_length: 15
v_call: TRBV29-1
j_call: TRBJ2-7
d_call: NA
cdr3_aa: CSVDGGGGGSYEQYF
cdr3_nt: TGCAGCGTTGATGGAGGGGGAGGGGGCTCCTACGAGCAGTACTTC

clone_size: few
cdr3_length: 14
v_call: TRBV6-1
j_call: TRBJ1-5
d_call: NA
cdr3_aa: CASSASGSNQPQHF
cdr3_nt: TGTGCCAGCAGTGCATCGGGGAGCAATCAGCCCCAGCATTTT

clone_size: NA
cdr3_length: 15
v_call: TRBV6-1
j_call: TRBJ2-7
d_call: NA
cdr3_aa: CASSERGRGFSEQYF
cdr3_nt: TGTGCCAGCAGTGAACGAGGGCGAGGGTTCAGCGAGCAGTACTTC

clone_size: many
cdr3_length: 15
v_call: TRBV7-9
j_call: TRBJ1-1
d_call: NA
cdr3_aa: CASSSIQTMNTEAFF
cdr3_nt: TGTGCCAGCAGCTCTATCCAGACCATGAACACTGAAGCTTTCTTT

clone_size: few
cdr3_length: 16
v_call: TRBV5-8
j_call: TRBJ1-1
d_call: NA
cdr3_aa: CASSLAILTVNTEAFF
cdr3_nt: TGTGCCAGCAGCTTGGCAATTTTAACAGTGAACACTGAAGCTTTCTTT

clone_size: many
cdr3_length: 13
v_call: TRBV20-1
j_call: TRBJ1-1
d_call: NA
cdr3_aa: CSASQQMNTEAFF
cdr3_nt: TGCAGTGCTAGCCAACAGATGAACACTGAAGCTTTCTTT

clone_size: few
cdr3_length: 14
v_call: TRBV19
j_call: TRBJ1-1
d_call: NA
cdr3_aa: CASTRGRINTEAFF
cdr3_nt: TGTGCCAGTACAAGGGGCAGGATCAACACTGAAGCTTTCTTT

clone_size: many
cdr3_length: 14
v_call: TRBV19
j_call: TRBJ1-6
d_call: TRBD1
cdr3_aa: CASSPGDRNSPLHF
cdr3_nt: TGTGCCAGTAGTCCCGGGGACAGAAATTCACCCCTCCACTTT

clone_size: many
cdr3_length: 17
v_call: TRBV6-1
j_call: TRBJ1-1
d_call: NA
cdr3_aa: CASLHPRPLPSTPEAFF
cdr3_nt: TGTGCCAGCCTCCATCCCCGGCCGCTTCCCTCGACCCCTGAAGCTTTCTTT

clone_size: many
cdr3_length: 13
v_call: TRBV13
j_call: TRBJ1-2
d_call: NA
cdr3_aa: CASSHDRTYGYTF
cdr3_nt: TGTGCCAGCAGCCATGACCGGACCTATGGCTACACCTTC

clone_size: many
cdr3_length: 14
v_call: TRBV5-1
j_call: TRBJ2-2
d_call: NA
cdr3_aa: CASSSGGASGELFF
cdr3_nt: TGCGCCAGCAGCTCTGGCGGGGCGTCCGGGGAGCTGTTTTTT

clone_size: NA
cdr3_length: 16
v_call: TRBV28
j_call: TRBJ2-1
d_call: NA
cdr3_aa: CASSLYAGISYNEQFF
cdr3_nt: TGTGCCAGCAGTTTATACGCGGGAATTTCCTACAATGAGCAGTTCTTC

clone_size: few
cdr3_length: 18
v_call: TRBV19
j_call: TRBJ2-6
d_call: TRBD2
cdr3_aa: CASSWSSGGASGANVLTF
cdr3_nt: TGTGCCAGTAGTTGGTCTAGCGGGGGGGCTTCTGGGGCCAACGTCCTGACTTTC

clone_size: few
cdr3_length: 16
v_call: TRBV2
j_call: TRBJ2-7
d_call: NA
cdr3_aa: CATSATTISGPYERYF
cdr3_nt: TGTGCCACCAGTGCAACTACAATTTCTGGACCATACGAGCGGTACTTC

clone_size: many
cdr3_length: 14
v_call: TRBV19
j_call: TRBJ1-1
d_call: NA
cdr3_aa: CASSIGGRGTEAFF
cdr3_nt: TGTGCCAGTAGTATAGGGGGAAGAGGAACTGAAGCTTTCTTT

clone_size: few
cdr3_length: 15
v_call: TRBV29-1
j_call: TRBJ2-5
d_call: TRBD2
cdr3_aa: CSVSPLAGVPETQYF
cdr3_nt: TGCAGCGTTTCCCCTCTAGCGGGGGTACCAGAGACCCAGTACTTC

clone_size: many
cdr3_length: 16
v_call: TRBV15
j_call: TRBJ1-5
d_call: NA
cdr3_aa: CATSRRGTYSNQPQHF
cdr3_nt: TGTGCCACCAGCAGAAGGGGGACATATAGCAATCAGCCCCAGCATTTT

clone_size: few
cdr3_length: 12
v_call: TRBV12-3/TRBV12-4
j_call: TRBJ2-7
d_call: NA
cdr3_aa: CASSLRGGEQYF
cdr3_nt: TGTGCCAGCAGTTTAAGAGGGGGCGAGCAGTACTTC

clone_size: once
cdr3_length: 15
v_call: TRBV19
j_call: TRBJ1-3
d_call: NA
cdr3_aa: CASSSGLGSGNTIYF
cdr3_nt: TGTGCCAGTAGTTCGGGCCTCGGGTCTGGAAACACCATATATTTT

clone_size: NA
cdr3_length: 16
v_call: TRBV7-9
j_call: TRBJ1-3
d_call: TRBD1
cdr3_aa: CASSRLTGFSGNTIYF
cdr3_nt: TGTGCCAGCAGCCGGTTGACAGGGTTCTCTGGAAACACCATATATTTT

clone_size: NA
cdr3_length: 15
v_call: TRBV20-1
j_call: TRBJ2-3
d_call: TRBD1
cdr3_aa: CSARDLGQVIDTQYF
cdr3_nt: TGCAGTGCTAGAGATCTAGGACAGGTTATAGATACGCAGTATTTT

clone_size: NA
cdr3_length: 16
v_call: TRBV6-5
j_call: TRBJ2-1
d_call: TRBD1
cdr3_aa: CASRRGLTSARNEQFF
cdr3_nt: TGTGCCAGCAGGAGGGGGCTGACATCGGCGCGCAATGAGCAGTTCTTC

clone_size: NA
cdr3_length: 14
v_call: TRBV28
j_call: TRBJ1-1
d_call: NA
cdr3_aa: CASRRRTDNTEAFF
cdr3_nt: TGTGCCAGCAGAAGACGGACGGACAACACTGAAGCTTTCTTT

clone_size: many
cdr3_length: 12
v_call: TRBV19
j_call: TRBJ1-1
d_call: NA
cdr3_aa: CASSPIRAEAFF
cdr3_nt: TGTGCCAGTAGTCCTATCCGGGCTGAAGCTTTCTTT

clone_size: many
cdr3_length: 17
v_call: TRBV2
j_call: TRBJ2-3
d_call: TRBD2
cdr3_aa: CASSPTKTSGRADTQYF
cdr3_nt: TGTGCCAGCAGTCCCACCAAGACTAGCGGGAGGGCAGATACGCAGTATTTT

clone_size: NA
cdr3_length: 15
v_call: TRBV2
j_call: TRBJ2-1
d_call: TRBD1
cdr3_aa: CASGRQGALTSEQFF
cdr3_nt: TGTGCCAGCGGTCGACAGGGGGCACTTACATCCGAGCAGTTCTTC

clone_size: many
cdr3_length: 13
v_call: TRBV20-1
j_call: TRBJ1-5
d_call: NA
cdr3_aa: CSASWVVGQPQHF
cdr3_nt: TGCAGTGCTAGTTGGGTAGTGGGTCAGCCCCAGCATTTT

clone_size: many
cdr3_length: 17
v_call: TRBV7-2
j_call: TRBJ2-1
d_call: TRBD2
cdr3_aa: CASSLGPSGGAYNEQFF
cdr3_nt: TGTGCCAGCAGCTTGGGTCCAAGCGGGGGGGCCTACAATGAGCAGTTCTTC

clone_size: many
cdr3_length: 13
v_call: TRBV7-9
j_call: TRBJ2-1
d_call: NA
cdr3_aa: CASSQLVSNEQFF
cdr3_nt: TGTGCCAGCAGCCAACTAGTGTCCAATGAGCAGTTCTTC

clone_size: NA
cdr3_length: 15
v_call: TRBV5-1
j_call: TRBJ2-5
d_call: NA
cdr3_aa: CASSLLGRGQETQYF
cdr3_nt: TGCGCCAGCAGCTTGTTGGGCCGAGGCCAAGAGACCCAGTACTTC

clone_size: many
cdr3_length: 16
v_call: TRBV6-1
j_call: TRBJ2-7
d_call: NA
cdr3_aa: CASSEVSTGRTYEQYF
cdr3_nt: TGTGCCAGCAGTGAAGTCTCGACGGGACGGACCTACGAGCAGTACTTC